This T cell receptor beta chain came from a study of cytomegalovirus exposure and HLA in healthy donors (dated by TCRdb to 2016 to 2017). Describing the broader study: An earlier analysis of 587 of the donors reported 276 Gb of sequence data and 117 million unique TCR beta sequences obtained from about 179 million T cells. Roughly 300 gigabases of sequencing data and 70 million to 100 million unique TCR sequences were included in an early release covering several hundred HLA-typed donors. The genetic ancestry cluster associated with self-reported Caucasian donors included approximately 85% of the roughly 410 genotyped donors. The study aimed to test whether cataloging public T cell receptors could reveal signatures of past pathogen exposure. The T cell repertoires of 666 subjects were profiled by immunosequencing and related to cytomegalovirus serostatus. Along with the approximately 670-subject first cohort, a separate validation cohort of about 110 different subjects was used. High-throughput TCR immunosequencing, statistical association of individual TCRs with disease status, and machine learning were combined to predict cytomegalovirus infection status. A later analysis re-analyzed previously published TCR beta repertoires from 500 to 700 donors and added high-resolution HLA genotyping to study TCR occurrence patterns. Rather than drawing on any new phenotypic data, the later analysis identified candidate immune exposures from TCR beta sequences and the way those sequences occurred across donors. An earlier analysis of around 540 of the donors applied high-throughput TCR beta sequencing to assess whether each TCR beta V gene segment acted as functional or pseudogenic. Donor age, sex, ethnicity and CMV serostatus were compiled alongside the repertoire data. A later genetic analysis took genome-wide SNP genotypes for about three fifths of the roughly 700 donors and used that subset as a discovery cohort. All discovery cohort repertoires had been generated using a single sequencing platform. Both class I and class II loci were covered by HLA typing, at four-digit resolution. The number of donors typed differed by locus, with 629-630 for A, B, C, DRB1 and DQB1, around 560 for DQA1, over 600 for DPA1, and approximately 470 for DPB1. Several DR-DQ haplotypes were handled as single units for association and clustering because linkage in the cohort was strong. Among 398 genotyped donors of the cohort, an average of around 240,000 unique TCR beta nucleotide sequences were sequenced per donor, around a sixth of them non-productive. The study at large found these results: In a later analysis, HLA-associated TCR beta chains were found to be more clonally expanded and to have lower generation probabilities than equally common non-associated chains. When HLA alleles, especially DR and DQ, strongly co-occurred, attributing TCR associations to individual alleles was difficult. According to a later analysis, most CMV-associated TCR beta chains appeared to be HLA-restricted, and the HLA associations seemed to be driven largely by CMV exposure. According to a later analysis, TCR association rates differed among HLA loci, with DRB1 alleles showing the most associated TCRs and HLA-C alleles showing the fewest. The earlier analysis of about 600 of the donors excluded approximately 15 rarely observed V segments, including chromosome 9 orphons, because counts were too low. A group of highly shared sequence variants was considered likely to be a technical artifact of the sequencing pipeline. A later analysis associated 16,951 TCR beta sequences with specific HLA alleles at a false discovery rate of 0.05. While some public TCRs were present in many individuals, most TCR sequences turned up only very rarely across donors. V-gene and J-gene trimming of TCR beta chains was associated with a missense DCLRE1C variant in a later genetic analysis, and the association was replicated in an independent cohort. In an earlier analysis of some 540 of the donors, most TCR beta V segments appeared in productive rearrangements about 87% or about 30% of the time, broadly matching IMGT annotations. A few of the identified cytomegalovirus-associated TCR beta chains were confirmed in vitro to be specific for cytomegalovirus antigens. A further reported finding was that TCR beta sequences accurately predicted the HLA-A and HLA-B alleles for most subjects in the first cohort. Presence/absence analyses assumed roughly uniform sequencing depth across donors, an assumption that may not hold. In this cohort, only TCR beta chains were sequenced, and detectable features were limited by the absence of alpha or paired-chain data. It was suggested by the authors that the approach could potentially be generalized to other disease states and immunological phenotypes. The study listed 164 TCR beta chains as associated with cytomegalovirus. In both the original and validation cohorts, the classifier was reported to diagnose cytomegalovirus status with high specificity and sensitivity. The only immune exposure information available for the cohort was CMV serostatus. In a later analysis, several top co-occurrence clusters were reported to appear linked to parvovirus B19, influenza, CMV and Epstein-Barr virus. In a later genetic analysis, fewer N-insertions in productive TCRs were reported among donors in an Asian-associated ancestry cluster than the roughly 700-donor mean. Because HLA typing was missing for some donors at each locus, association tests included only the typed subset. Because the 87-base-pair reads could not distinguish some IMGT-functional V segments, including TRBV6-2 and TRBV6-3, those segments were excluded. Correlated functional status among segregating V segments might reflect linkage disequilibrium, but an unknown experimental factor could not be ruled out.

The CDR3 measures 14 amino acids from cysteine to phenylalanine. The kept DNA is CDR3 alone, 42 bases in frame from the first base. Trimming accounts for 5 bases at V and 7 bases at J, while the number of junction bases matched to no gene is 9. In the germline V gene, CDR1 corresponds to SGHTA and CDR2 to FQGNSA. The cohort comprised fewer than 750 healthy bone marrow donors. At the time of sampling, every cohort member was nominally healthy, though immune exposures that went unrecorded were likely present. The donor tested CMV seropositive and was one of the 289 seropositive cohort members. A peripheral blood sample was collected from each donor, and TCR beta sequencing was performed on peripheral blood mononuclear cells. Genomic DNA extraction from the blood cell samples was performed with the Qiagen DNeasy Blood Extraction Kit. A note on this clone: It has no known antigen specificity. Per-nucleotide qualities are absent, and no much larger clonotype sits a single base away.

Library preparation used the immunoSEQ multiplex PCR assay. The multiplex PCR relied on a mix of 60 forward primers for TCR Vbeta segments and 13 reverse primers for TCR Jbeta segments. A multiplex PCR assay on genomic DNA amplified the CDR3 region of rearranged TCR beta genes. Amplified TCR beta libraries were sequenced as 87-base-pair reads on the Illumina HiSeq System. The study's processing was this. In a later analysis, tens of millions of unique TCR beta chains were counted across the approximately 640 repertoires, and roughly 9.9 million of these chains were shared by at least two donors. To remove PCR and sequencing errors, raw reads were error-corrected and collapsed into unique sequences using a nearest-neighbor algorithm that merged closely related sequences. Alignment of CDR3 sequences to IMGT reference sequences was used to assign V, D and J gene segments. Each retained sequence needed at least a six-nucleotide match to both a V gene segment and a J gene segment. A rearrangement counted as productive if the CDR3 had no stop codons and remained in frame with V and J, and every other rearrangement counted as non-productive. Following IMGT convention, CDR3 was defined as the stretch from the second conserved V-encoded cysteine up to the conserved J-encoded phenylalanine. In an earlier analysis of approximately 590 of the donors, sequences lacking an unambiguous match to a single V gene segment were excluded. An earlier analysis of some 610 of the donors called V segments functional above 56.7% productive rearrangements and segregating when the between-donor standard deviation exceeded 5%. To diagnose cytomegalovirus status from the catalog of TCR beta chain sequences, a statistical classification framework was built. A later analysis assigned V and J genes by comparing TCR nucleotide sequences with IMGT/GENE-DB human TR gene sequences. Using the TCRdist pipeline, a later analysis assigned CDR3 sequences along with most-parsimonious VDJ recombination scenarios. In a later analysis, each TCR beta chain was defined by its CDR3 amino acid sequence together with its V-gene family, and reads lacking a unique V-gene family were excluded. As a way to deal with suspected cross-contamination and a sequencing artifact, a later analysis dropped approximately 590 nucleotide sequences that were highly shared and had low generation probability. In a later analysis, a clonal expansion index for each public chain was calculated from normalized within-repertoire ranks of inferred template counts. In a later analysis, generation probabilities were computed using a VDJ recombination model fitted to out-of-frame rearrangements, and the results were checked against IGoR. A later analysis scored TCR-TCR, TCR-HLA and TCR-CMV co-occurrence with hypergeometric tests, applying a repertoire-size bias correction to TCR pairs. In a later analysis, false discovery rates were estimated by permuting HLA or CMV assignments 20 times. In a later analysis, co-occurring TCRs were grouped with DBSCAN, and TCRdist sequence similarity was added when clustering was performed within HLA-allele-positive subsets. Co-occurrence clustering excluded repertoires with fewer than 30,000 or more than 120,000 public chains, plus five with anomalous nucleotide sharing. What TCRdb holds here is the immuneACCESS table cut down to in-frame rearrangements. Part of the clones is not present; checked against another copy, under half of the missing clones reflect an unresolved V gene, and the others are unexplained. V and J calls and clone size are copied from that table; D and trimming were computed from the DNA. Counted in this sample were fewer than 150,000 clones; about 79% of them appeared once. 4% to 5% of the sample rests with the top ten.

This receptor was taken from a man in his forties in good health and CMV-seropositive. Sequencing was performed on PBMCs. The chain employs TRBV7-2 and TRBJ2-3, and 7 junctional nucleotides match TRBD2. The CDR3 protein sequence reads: CASSPRGERNTQYF. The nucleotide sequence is TGTGCCAGCAGCCCCCGGGGGGAACGAAATACGCAGTATTTT.